A selection of T cell receptor beta chains follows, all from one sample in a study of blood T cell repertoires in COVID-19. The protocol was immunoSEQ multiplex PCR, while the TCRdb copy is restricted to in-frame clones and leaves out a portion. The data contain approximately 320,000 clones, roughly nine tenths of them singletons. The sample consisted of PBMCs or T cells enriched from blood (not recorded which). Source of these receptors: a man aged 60-69 years who had recovered from COVID-19. Each CDR3 is given with its conserved first and last residue. Fields, in order: clone size, J gene, D gene, V gene, CDR3 DNA, CDR3 protein. The D gene is left open where the match is weak. A clone size is listed for some rows: how often the clone was seen (once, few, many), or a class if it is expanded.

>-|TRBJ2-1|-|TRBV7-6
TGTGCCAGCAGCTTAGGTCAGGAAACCTACAATGAGCAGTTCTTC
CASSLGQETYNEQFF
>-|TRBJ2-6|-|TRBV5-1
TGCGCCAGCAGCTTGAACGGGAACTCTGGGGCCAACGTCCTGACTTTC
CASSLNGNSGANVLTF
>-|TRBJ1-1|-|TRBV9
TGTGCCAGCAGCGGGGACACCCTGGGGACTGAAGCTTTCTTT
CASSGDTLGTEAFF
>-|TRBJ1-1|TRBD1|TRBV5-1
TGCGCCAGCAGCTTGGCTCCACAGGGGGAGAACACTGAAGCTTTCTTT
CASSLAPQGENTEAFF
>-|TRBJ1-3|-|TRBV30
TGTGCCTGGACGACAGGCCATGGAAACACCATATATTTT
CAWTTGHGNTIYF
>-|TRBJ2-1|TRBD1|TRBV6-2/TRBV6-3
TGTGCCAGCAGTTACCGGGACAGGCAATACAATGAGCAGTTCTTC
CASSYRDRQYNEQFF
>-|TRBJ2-5|-|TRBV29-1
TGCAGCGTTGAAGCCCCGTCCGGGACCCAGTACTTC
CSVEAPSGTQYF
>once|TRBJ1-5|TRBD1|TRBV7-9
TGTGCCAGCAGCTCAGGGGGTAGCAATCAGCCCCAGCATTTT
CASSSGGSNQPQHF
>-|TRBJ2-1|TRBD1|TRBV5-1
TGCGCCAGCAGTGGACAGGCCTCCTACAATGAGCAGTTCTTC
CASSGQASYNEQFF
>-|TRBJ1-6|-|TRBV7-9
TGTGCCAGCAGCTTAGGCAAAGGGGCAGATTCACCCCTCCACTTT
CASSLGKGADSPLHF
>-|TRBJ1-5|-|TRBV5-1
TGCGCCAGCAGCTTGTCCGCAGGGCCTAATCAGCCCCAGCATTTT
CASSLSAGPNQPQHF
>-|TRBJ2-2|TRBD1|TRBV12-5
TGTGCTAGTGGTTTCTCAAGGACAGGGCCCGGGGAGCTGTTTTTT
CASGFSRTGPGELFF
>-|TRBJ2-2|-|TRBV6-5
TGTGCCAGCACAGGGGCCTACACCGGGGAGCTGTTTTTT
CASTGAYTGELFF
>-|TRBJ2-3|-|TRBV11-1
TGTGCCAGCAGCCCCGGACTAATCCCAGATACGCAGTATTTT
CASSPGLIPDTQYF
>once|TRBJ1-1|TRBD1|TRBV5-1
TGCGCCAGCAGCCTAGAGACAGGGGGCTGGGCTGAAGCTTTCTTT
CASSLETGGWAEAFF
>-|TRBJ1-3|-|TRBV19
TGTGCCAGTAGTATAAGGGGCGCGTCCAACACCATATATTTT
CASSIRGASNTIYF
>-|TRBJ2-1|-|TRBV9
TGTGCCAGCAGCCCTCGCCTCGGGGAAGCGGGCTACAATGAGCAGTTCTTC
CASSPRLGEAGYNEQFF
>-|TRBJ2-1|-|TRBV4-3
TGCGCCAGCAGCCAAGTCTTAGCCCAGTTTAGCTCCTACAATGAGCAGTTCTTC
CASSQVLAQFSSYNEQFF
>-|TRBJ2-1|TRBD1|TRBV18
TGTGCCAGCTCACTTACCGGGACAGGGGCCAACAATGAGCAGTTCTTC
CASSLTGTGANNEQFF
>-|TRBJ2-5|TRBD2|TRBV6-5
TGTGCCAGCGGGAGGGAAGAGACCCAGTACTTC
CASGREETQYF
>-|TRBJ2-1|TRBD2|TRBV7-6
TGTGCCAGCAGCTTCGAAAGCGGGGGGATTCAGGATGAGCAGTTCTTC
CASSFESGGIQDEQFF
>few|TRBJ2-1|TRBD2|TRBV5-1
TGCGCCAGCAGCTTGGAGGGAGGGGACAATGAGCAGTTCTTC
CASSLEGGDNEQFF
>-|TRBJ2-7|TRBD2|TRBV18
TGTGCCAGCTCATCAGAAACTAGCGGGAGTTTTTCCGAGCAGTACTTC
CASSSETSGSFSEQYF
>-|TRBJ1-2|TRBD1|TRBV3-1/TRBV3-2
TGTGCCAGCAGCCGAGGACAGGGGATGGTTGTTGGCTACACCTTC
CASSRGQGMVVGYTF
>-|TRBJ2-1|-|TRBV19
TGTGCCAGTACCCCAATGGACTCTGGAGACAATGAGCAGTTCTTC
CASTPMDSGDNEQFF
>-|TRBJ2-7|-|TRBV7-6
TGTGCCAGCAGCTCAATACAGGGATACCACGAGCAGTACTTC
CASSSIQGYHEQYF